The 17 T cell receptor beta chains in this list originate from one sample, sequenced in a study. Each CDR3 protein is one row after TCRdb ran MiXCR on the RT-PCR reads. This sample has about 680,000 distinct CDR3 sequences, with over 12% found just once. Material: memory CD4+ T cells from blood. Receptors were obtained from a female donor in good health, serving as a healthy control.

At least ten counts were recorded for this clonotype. The CDR3 sequence: CASSLGWSSYNSPLHF. CDR3 nucleotide sequence: TGTGCCAGCAGTTTGGGCTGGAGCTCCTATAATTCACCCCTCCACTTT. The chain employs TRBV27 and TRBJ1-6; D unclear. The CDR3 runs 16 residues. V lost 3 bases and J lost 0, with 9 bases in between. Germline CDR1 MNHEY, CDR2 SMNVEV (reference sequence).

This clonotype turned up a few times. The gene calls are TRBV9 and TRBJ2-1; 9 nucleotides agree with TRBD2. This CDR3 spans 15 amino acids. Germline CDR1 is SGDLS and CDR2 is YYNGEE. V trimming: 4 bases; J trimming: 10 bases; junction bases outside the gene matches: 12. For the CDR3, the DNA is TGTGCCAGCAGCTCCGCCGGGACTAGCCCCCCCGAGCAGTTCTTC. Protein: CASSSAGTSPPEQFF.

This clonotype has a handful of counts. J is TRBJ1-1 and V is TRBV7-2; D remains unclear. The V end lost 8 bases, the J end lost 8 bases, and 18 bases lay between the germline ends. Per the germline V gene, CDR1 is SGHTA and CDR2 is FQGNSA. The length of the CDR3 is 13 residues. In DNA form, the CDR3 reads TGTGCCAGCGGTAGGGTCCCTTCCCTAGAAGCTTTCTTT. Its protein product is CASGRVPSLEAFF.

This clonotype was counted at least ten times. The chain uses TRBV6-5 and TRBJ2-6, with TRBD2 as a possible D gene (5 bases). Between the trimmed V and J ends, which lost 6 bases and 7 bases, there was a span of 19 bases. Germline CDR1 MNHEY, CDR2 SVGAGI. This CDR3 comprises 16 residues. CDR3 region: CASRPGRGSRANVLTF. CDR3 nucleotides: TGTGCCAGCAGACCCGGACGGGGTTCTCGAGCCAACGTCCTGACTTTC.

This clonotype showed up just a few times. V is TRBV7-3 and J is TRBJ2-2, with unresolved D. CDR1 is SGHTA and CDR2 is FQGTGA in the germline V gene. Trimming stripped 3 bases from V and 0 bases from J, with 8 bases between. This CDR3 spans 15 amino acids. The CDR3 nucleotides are TGTGCCAGCAGCTTGGCACAAGCGAACACCGGGGAGCTGTTTTTT. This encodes CASSLAQANTGELFF.

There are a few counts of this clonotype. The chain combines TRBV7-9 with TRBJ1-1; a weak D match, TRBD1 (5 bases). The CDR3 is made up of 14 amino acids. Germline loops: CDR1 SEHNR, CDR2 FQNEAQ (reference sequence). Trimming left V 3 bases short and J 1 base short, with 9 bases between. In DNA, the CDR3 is TGTGCCAGCAGCTTGACAGCGGCGAACACTGAAGCTTTCTTT. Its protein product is CASSLTAANTEAFF.

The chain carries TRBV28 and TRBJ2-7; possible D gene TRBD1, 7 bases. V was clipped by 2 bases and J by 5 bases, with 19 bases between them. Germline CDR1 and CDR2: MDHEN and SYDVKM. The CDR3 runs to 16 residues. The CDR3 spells CASSLISTGDFDEQYF. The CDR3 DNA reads TGTGCCAGCAGTTTAATTTCTACAGGGGACTTCGACGAGCAGTACTTC.

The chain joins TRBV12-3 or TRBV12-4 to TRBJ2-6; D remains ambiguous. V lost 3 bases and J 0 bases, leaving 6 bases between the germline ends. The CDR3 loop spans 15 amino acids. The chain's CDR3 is CASSFSPSGANVLTF. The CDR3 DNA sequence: TGTGCCAGCAGTTTTTCCCCCTCTGGGGCCAACGTCCTGACTTTC.

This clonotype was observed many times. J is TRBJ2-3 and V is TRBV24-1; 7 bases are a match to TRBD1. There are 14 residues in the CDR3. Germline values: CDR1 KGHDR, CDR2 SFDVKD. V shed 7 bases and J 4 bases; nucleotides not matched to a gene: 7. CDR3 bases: TGTGCCACCAGAGAGACAGGGCAGGCAGATACGCAGTATTTT. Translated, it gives CATRETGQADTQYF.

The CDR3 loop reads CASSVGGEDGEQYF. The CDR3, as DNA: TGTGCCAGCAGCGTAGGAGGGGAGGACGGAGAGCAGTACTTC. The chain uses TRBV9 and TRBJ2-7; TRBD2 is a possible D gene (6 bases). Germline-derived CDR1 and CDR2 are SGDLS and YYNGEE. CDR3 length: 14 residues. The V gene lost 0 bases and the J gene lost 7 bases, with 14 bases spanning the gap.

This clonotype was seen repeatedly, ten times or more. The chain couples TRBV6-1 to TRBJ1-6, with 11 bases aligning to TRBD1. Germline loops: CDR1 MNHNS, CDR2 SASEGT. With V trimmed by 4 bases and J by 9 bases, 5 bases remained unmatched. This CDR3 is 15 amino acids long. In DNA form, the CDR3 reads TGTGCCAGCAGTGCGGTGGGACAGGGGGTTTCACCCCTCCACTTT. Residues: CASSAVGQGVSPLHF.

The CDR3 protein is CASSVMRGADNQPQHF. The CDR3 coding sequence is TGTGCCAGCAGCGTAATGCGGGGGGCGGACAATCAGCCCCAGCATTTT. The rearrangement links TRBV5-6 to TRBJ1-5, with a possible D match to TRBD1 (6 bases). The CDR3 runs 16 residues. V was pared by 4 bases and J by 3 bases, with 17 bases between. Looked up from germline, CDR1 is SGHDT and CDR2 is YYEEEE.

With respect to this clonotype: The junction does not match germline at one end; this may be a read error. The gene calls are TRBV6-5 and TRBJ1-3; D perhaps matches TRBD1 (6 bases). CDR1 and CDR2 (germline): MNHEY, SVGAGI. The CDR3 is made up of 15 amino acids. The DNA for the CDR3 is TGTGCCAGCAGTACCAGACAGGACCCCGGAACCACCATATATTTT. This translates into CASSTRQDPGTTIYF.

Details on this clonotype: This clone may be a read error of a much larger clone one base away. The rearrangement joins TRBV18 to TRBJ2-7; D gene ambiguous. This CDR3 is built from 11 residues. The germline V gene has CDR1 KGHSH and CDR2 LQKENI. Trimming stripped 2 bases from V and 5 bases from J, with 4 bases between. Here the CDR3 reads CASSPDHEQYF. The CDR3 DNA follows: TGTGCCAGCTCACCAGACCACGAGCAGTACTTC.

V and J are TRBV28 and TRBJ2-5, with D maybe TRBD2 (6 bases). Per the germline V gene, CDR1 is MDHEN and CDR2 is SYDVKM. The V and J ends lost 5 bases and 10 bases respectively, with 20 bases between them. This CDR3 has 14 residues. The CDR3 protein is CASSTPRDSEDQYF. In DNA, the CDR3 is TGTGCCAGCAGTACCCCCCGGGACTCTGAGGACCAGTACTTC.

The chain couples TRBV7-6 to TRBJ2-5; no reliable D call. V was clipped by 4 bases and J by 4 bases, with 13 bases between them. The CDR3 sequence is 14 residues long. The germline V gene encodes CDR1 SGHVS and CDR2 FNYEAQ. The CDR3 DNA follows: TGTGCCAGCAGCTCCGGCGGCAGCAGAGAGACCCAGTACTTC. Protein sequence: CASSSGGSRETQYF.

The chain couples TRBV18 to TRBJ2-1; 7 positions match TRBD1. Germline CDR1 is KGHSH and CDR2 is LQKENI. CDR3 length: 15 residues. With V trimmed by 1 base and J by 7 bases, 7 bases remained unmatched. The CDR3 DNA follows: TGTGCCAGCTCACCACGGGAGACAGGGAATAATGAGCAGTTCTTC. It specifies CASSPRETGNNEQFF.